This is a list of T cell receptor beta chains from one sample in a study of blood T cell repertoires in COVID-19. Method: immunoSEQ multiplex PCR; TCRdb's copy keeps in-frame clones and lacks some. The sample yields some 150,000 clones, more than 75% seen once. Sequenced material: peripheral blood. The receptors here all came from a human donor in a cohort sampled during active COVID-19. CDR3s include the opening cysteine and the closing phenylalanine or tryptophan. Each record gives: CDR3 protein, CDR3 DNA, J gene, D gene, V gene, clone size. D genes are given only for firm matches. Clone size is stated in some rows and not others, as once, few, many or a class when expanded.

CASSPGDRVYEQYF	TGTGCCAGCTCACCAGGAGACAGGGTCTACGAGCAGTACTTC	TRBJ2-7	TRBD1	TRBV18	.
CASSRTRRDTGELFF	TGTGCCAGCAGTAGAACTAGGAGGGACACCGGGGAGCTGTTTTTT	TRBJ2-2	.	TRBV2	.
CASSLARQGASYNEQFF	TGTGCCAGCAGCTTAGCGAGGCAGGGGGCCTCCTACAATGAGCAGTTCTTC	TRBJ2-1	TRBD1	TRBV7-8	.
CASSLRGTVSNEKLFF	TGTGCCAGCAGTCTGAGAGGGACAGTTAGTAATGAAAAACTGTTTTTT	TRBJ1-4	TRBD1	TRBV28	.
CASSEALAGGSPYEQYF	TGTGCCAGCAGTGAAGCGCTCGCGGGGGGGTCCCCCTACGAGCAGTACTTC	TRBJ2-7	TRBD2	TRBV2	.
CASSPRTSGGDGELFF	TGTGCCAGCAGCCCGCGGACTAGCGGGGGGGACGGGGAGCTGTTTTTT	TRBJ2-2	TRBD2	TRBV7-6	many
CASRAGPLAKNIQYF	TGTGCCAGCAGGGCGGGTCCTCTAGCCAAAAACATTCAGTACTTC	TRBJ2-4	.	TRBV2	.
CSASRGPWTGEQYF	TGCAGTGCTAGTCGCGGGCCTTGGACGGGCGAGCAGTACTTC	TRBJ2-7	.	TRBV20-1	few
CASSLGESQPQHF	TGTGCCAGCAGCCTCGGTGAGAGTCAGCCCCAGCATTTT	TRBJ1-5	.	TRBV27	.
CASSFLQGTSSPLHF	TGTGCCAGCAGTTTTCTACAGGGGACAAGTTCACCCCTCCACTTT	TRBJ1-6	TRBD1	TRBV28	.
CASSIVAGSSYEQYF	TGTGCCAGTAGTATAGTCGCAGGAAGTTCCTACGAGCAGTACTTC	TRBJ2-7	.	TRBV19	.
CASSPRTGGPEQFF	TGTGCCAGCTCACCTAGGACAGGGGGTCCAGAGCAGTTCTTC	TRBJ2-1	TRBD1	TRBV18	.
CASSLWTVRANTEAFF	TGTGCCAGCAGCTTGTGGACAGTCAGAGCGAACACTGAAGCTTTCTTT	TRBJ1-1	.	TRBV5-6	.
CASRRRDKSYEQYF	TGTGCAAGTCGCAGACGGGACAAGAGCTACGAGCAGTACTTC	TRBJ2-7	.	TRBV12-2	.
CASSLRDRVYEQYF	TGTGCCAGCAGTTTGCGGGACAGGGTTTACGAGCAGTACTTC	TRBJ2-7	TRBD1	TRBV28	once
CASTEDSPRYGYTF	TGTGCCAGTACCGAAGACAGCCCGAGGTATGGCTACACCTTC	TRBJ1-2	.	TRBV19	.
CTSSQDTATNEKLFF	TGCACCAGCAGCCAAGATACAGCAACTAATGAAAAACTGTTTTTT	TRBJ1-4	.	TRBV1	.
CASDTGLSEQYF	TGTGCCAGCGATACAGGGCTTAGCGAGCAGTACTTC	TRBJ2-7	.	TRBV2	.
CVGGVNYEQYF	TGTGTTGGAGGAGTGAACTACGAGCAGTACTTC	TRBJ2-7	.	TRBV6-4	once
CASGRGNEQFF	TGTGCCAGCGGGCGGGGGAATGAGCAGTTCTTC	TRBJ2-1	TRBD2	TRBV28	.
CASSLLTIQGSDEQFF	TGCGCCAGCAGCTTGTTAACCATACAGGGTTCGGATGAGCAGTTCTTC	TRBJ2-1	.	TRBV5-1	.
CASSFGGDEQYF	TGCGCCAGCAGCTTCGGAGGGGATGAGCAGTACTTC	TRBJ2-7	.	TRBV5-1	.
CASSELDRRPHQPQHF	TGTGCCAGCAGTGAACTCGACAGGAGGCCCCATCAGCCCCAGCATTTT	TRBJ1-5	.	TRBV2	.
CATRPGGQAYTDTQYF	TGTGCCACCCGACCGGGGGGACAGGCGTACACAGATACGCAGTATTTT	TRBJ2-3	.	TRBV5-8	.